The rows below give T cell receptor beta chains drawn from one sample of a study of glioma-infiltrating T cells after dendritic cell vaccination. Repertoires were generated with immunoSEQ multiplex PCR, while TCRdb's copy carries only in-frame clones and drops some. The data hold about 99,000 clones, with roughly 79% observed a single time. Sequenced material: blood, taken before dendritic cell vaccination. These receptors were obtained from a human donor with glioblastoma. Each CDR3 is given with its conserved first and last residue. Each record gives: clone size, D gene, J gene, CDR3 length, V gene, CDR3 DNA, CDR3 protein. A D gene is named only where the DNA matches it firmly. Where a row states a size, it is once, few, many or the class of an expanded clone; other rows omit it.

.	.	TRBJ2-5	16	TRBV5-1	TGCGCCAGCAGACCGACAGACAGACGACAACAAGAGACCCAGTACTTC	CASRPTDRRQQETQYF
few	.	TRBJ1-1	12	TRBV10-2	TGCGCCATCCAGGGGTTGAACACTGAAGCTTTCTTT	CAIQGLNTEAFF
few	.	TRBJ1-2	12	TRBV10-3	TGTGCCATCAGTGCACAGGACTATGGCTACACCTTC	CAISAQDYGYTF
.	.	TRBJ1-6	17	TRBV11-2	TGTGCCAGCAGCTTATTGGTCGGAGGTGTGTATAATTCTCCCCTCCACTTT	CASSLLVGGVYNSPLHF
.	.	TRBJ1-1	12	TRBV30	TGTGCCTGGATTTATCGGAACACTGAAGCTTTCTTT	CAWIYRNTEAFF
few	.	TRBJ1-2	11	TRBV21-1	TGTGCCAGGGGGTACGGGGGTGGCTACACCTTC	CARGYGGGYTF
.	.	TRBJ1-5	13	TRBV6-5	TGTGCCAGCAGACAGGGAAGCAATCAGCCCCAGCATTTT	CASRQGSNQPQHF
.	.	TRBJ1-5	15	TRBV6-1	TGTGCCAGCAGTGAAGCGCAGGGAATGGGTCAGCCCCAGCATTTT	CASSEAQGMGQPQHF
.	.	TRBJ1-1	13	TRBV30	TGTGCCTGGAGCCGAGGTGGCTTCACTGAAGCTTTCTTT	CAWSRGGFTEAFF
.	TRBD2	TRBJ2-7	18	TRBV7-6	TGTGCCAGCAGCCTAGGGACTAGCGGGGGACCGATAATCTACGAGCAGTACTTC	CASSLGTSGGPIIYEQYF
.	.	TRBJ1-2	14	TRBV7-2	TGTGCCAGCAGCTTACCTGGTAGTGTGGGCGGCTACACCTTC	CASSLPGSVGGYTF
.	.	TRBJ1-1	12	TRBV10-3	TGTGCCATCAGTGCCCCAGGGTATGAAGCTTTCTTT	CAISAPGYEAFF
.	.	TRBJ1-1	13	TRBV11-2	TGTGCCAGCAGCTATCAACCGGGGACTGAAGCTTTCTTT	CASSYQPGTEAFF
.	TRBD1	TRBJ2-7	15	TRBV11-2	TGTGCCAGCAGCCCAGGGACAGGAGAGTTTTACGAGCAGTACTTC	CASSPGTGEFYEQYF
.	TRBD1	TRBJ1-6	15	TRBV7-6	TGTGCCAGCAGCTCCGGGACAGGATATAATTCACCCCTCCACTTT	CASSSGTGYNSPLHF
.	TRBD2	TRBJ2-7	15	TRBV19	TGTGCCAGTAGTAGTAGCGGGGACCCACCTTACGAGCAGTACTTC	CASSSSGDPPYEQYF
.	.	TRBJ2-7	16	TRBV5-1	TGCGCCAGCAGCCAACCCTGGCGGAGCTGGCCCTACGAGCAGTACTTC	CASSQPWRSWPYEQYF
.	.	TRBJ1-1	15	TRBV19	TGTGCCAGTATGGATAGGGGGGGTAGGAACACTGAAGCTTTCTTT	CASMDRGGRNTEAFF
once	.	TRBJ2-2	16	TRBV18	TGTGCCAGCTCACCTCCTTCCAGGGAAGTCACCGGGGAGCTGTTTTTT	CASSPPSREVTGELFF
.	TRBD1	TRBJ1-3	14	TRBV6-6	TGTGCCAGCAGTTACTCTAACGGAGGAGGGGACAGCTATTTT	CASSYSNGGGDSYF
.	TRBD2	TRBJ2-7	15	TRBV13	TGTGCCAGCAGCGGACTCGGGACTAGCGGTTACGAGCAGTACTTC	CASSGLGTSGYEQYF
.	.	TRBJ2-2	14	TRBV5-1	TGCGCCAGCAGCTTACAGGACCTCACCGGGGAGCTGTTTTTT	CASSLQDLTGELFF
.	TRBD1	TRBJ2-7	14	TRBV10-1	TGCGCCAGCATCGGTGACAGGGGGAGCTACGAGCAGTACTTC	CASIGDRGSYEQYF
.	.	TRBJ2-3	15	TRBV30	TGTGCCTGGAGCCTAGGGGTCACCGGCACAGATACGCAGTATTTT	CAWSLGVTGTDTQYF
.	TRBD1	TRBJ1-2	17	TRBV5-8	TGTGCCAGCAGGAGGACAGGGGGCGCCGGGTATTACTATGGCTACACCTTC	CASRRTGGAGYYYGYTF
.	TRBD1	TRBJ2-7	11	TRBV20-1	TGCAGTGCAGCCGACAGGGACGAGCAGTACTTC	CSAADRDEQYF
few	.	TRBJ1-2	15	TRBV7-9	TGTGCCAGCAGCTTAGTTGGGGGCGCAACCTATGGCTACACCTTC	CASSLVGGATYGYTF
.	.	TRBJ2-7	11	TRBV6-1	TGTGCCAGCAGTCCGCGCTACGAGCAGTACTTC	CASSPRYEQYF
.	.	TRBJ2-1	11	TRBV10-3	TGTGCCATCAGTCAGGGGAATGAGCAGTTCTTC	CAISQGNEQFF
.	TRBD2	TRBJ2-1	15	TRBV7-8	TGTGCCAGCAGCTTATTGTCTAGCGGGGGCAATGAGCAGTTCTTC	CASSLLSSGGNEQFF
.	.	TRBJ2-2	17	TRBV18	TGTGCCAGCACCCCAACCGGGACAGGGACTAGCGCCGGGGAGCTGTTTTTT	CASTPTGTGTSAGELFF